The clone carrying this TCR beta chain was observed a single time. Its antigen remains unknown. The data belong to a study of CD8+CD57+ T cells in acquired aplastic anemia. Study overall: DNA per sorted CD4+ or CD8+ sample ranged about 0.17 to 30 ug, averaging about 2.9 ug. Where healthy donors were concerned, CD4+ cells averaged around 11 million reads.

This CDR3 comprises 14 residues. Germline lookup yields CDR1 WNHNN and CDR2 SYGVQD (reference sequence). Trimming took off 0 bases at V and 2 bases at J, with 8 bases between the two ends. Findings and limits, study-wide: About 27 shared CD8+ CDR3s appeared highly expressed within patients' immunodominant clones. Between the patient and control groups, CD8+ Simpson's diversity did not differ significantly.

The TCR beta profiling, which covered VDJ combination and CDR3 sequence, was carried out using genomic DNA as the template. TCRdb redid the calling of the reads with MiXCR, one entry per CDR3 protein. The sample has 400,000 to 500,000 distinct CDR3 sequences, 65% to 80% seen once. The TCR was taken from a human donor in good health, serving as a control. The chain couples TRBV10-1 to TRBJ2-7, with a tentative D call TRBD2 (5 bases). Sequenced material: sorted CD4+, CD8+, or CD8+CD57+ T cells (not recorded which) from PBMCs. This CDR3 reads CASSESKGAYEQYF. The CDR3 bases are TGCGCCAGCAGTGAGTCGAAGGGAGCCTACGAGCAGTACTTC.